The 24 T cell receptor beta chains reported below all come from one sample, sequenced in a study of blood T cells in healthy people across ages. It was with a sample-barcoded 5' primer and a J-beta primer mix that a second PCR of roughly 7 to 12 cycles was run. TCRdb re-called the 5' RACE reads through MiXCR, storing one row per CDR3 protein. There are roughly 1.5 million distinct CDR3 sequences in the sample; around 40% occur only once, and about 4.1% lies in the top ten. The sample consisted of blood. The source of these receptors is a woman aged 18 to 35 in good health.

The chain recombines TRBV12-5 with TRBJ2-5; D is undetermined. The CDR3 consists of 14 residues. Germline assignment: CDR1 LGHNT and CDR2 FRNRAP. The germline V and J ends were trimmed by 4 bases and 11 bases, with 20 bases remaining between them. CDR3 DNA sequence: TGTGCTAGTGGTTCATCGGCCTACCACAATGAGCAGTACTTC. Amino acid sequence: CASGSSAYHNEQYF.

This clonotype was detected only once. The V gene is TRBV20-1, the J gene TRBJ2-1; D is perhaps TRBD2 (5 bases). The CDR3 totals 11 residues. Trimming stripped 2 bases from V and 8 bases from J, with 7 bases between. The germline CDR1 and CDR2 sequences are DFQATT and SNEGSKA (reference sequence). The DNA of the CDR3 is TGCAGTGCTAGACCCGGGGATGAGCAGTTCTTC. Translation: CSARPGDEQFF.

This clonotype has only a few counts. The chain joins TRBV6-4 to TRBJ2-5; D gene uncertain. CDR1 is MRHNA, CDR2 SNTAGT, per germline. Trimming took off 2 bases at V and 5 bases at J, with 9 bases between the two ends. The CDR3 length is 13 residues. The CDR3 sequence is CASSDKPAETQYF. CDR3 DNA: TGTGCCAGCAGTGACAAGCCAGCTGAGACCCAGTACTTC.

This clonotype was detected only once. The rearrangement links TRBV27 to TRBJ2-1; D gene unclear. The DNA end is more similar to TRBJ2-7, so the J call may be wrong. Germline assignment: CDR1 MNHEY and CDR2 SMNVEV (reference sequence). This CDR3 is 13 amino acids long. CDR3 in DNA: TGTGCCAGCAGTTTATCGGAGTACAATGAGCAGTACTTC. It encodes CASSLSEYNEQYF.

The gene calls are TRBV12-3 or TRBV12-4 and TRBJ2-1, with 10 positions matching TRBD2. The trim removed 4 bases at V and 1 base at J, leaving 16 bases unmatched. The CDR3 is 20 residues long. CDR3 DNA: TGTGCCAGCAGTTCACATATCGGGGTAGCGGGGGGACCATCCTACAATGAGCAGTTCTTC. Protein: CASSSHIGVAGGPSYNEQFF.

The table lists this clonotype with a few counts. This chain joins TRBV29-1 and TRBJ2-2; weak D call: TRBD1 (5 bases). Germline V CDR1 and CDR2: SQVTM, ANQGSEA. The V end was cut by 0 bases, the J end by 4 bases, with 12 bases between. This CDR3 is built from 15 residues. DNA of the CDR3: TGCAGCGTTGAAGATAGGGGCTCTATCACCGGGGAGCTGTTTTTT. Translating gives CSVEDRGSITGELFF.

The chain joins TRBV4-3 to TRBJ2-1, with 7 nucleotides matching TRBD2. V dropped 4 bases and J dropped 4; count of bases not matched to a gene: 13. The CDR3 runs to 17 residues. Germline assignment: CDR1 LGHNA and CDR2 YSLEER. CDR3 sequence (DNA): TGCGCCAGCAGCCCCGAGGAAAAAAGCGGGGTTTACAATGAGCAGTTCTTC. The encoded protein is CASSPEEKSGVYNEQFF.

The chain uses TRBV11-2 and TRBJ2-3, with TRBD2 matching over 7 bases. The germline V gene encodes CDR1 SGHAT and CDR2 FQNNGV. The CDR3 runs 15 residues. The V gene end was trimmed by 6 bases and the J gene end by 2 bases; junction bases not matched to a gene: 8. The CDR3 loop reads CASSWWEGITDTQYF. In DNA, the CDR3 is TGTGCCAGCAGTTGGTGGGAGGGTATCACAGATACGCAGTATTTT.

The rearrangement joins TRBV20-1 to TRBJ2-5; unclear D gene. Germline V lookup: CDR1 DFQATT, CDR2 SNEGSKA (reference sequence). CDR3 length: 12 amino acids. The ends were cut back, 4 bases at V and 1 base at J, with 7 bases in the middle. The CDR3 coding sequence is TGCAGTGCTATCACGCTCCAAGAGACCCAGTACTTC. This translates into CSAITLQETQYF.

The rearrangement links TRBV7-3 to TRBJ2-5, with 10 bases aligning to TRBD2. The CDR3 extends over 15 amino acids. J was trimmed by 11 bases and V by 4 bases; bases with no gene match: 13. In germline, CDR1 is SGHTA, CDR2 FQGTGA. The CDR3 reads CASSSPGLANNEQYF. The CDR3 region has the DNA TGTGCCAGCAGCTCACCGGGACTAGCGAACAATGAGCAGTACTTC.

V gene TRBV2 combines with J gene TRBJ2-3; the match to TRBD2 covers 8 bases. V dropped 8 bases and J dropped 3; count of bases not matched to a gene: 7. There are 14 residues in the CDR3. In germline, CDR1 is SNHLY, CDR2 FYNNEI. This chain's CDR3 is CASLQGLATDTQYF. The CDR3 nucleotides read TGTGCCAGCCTCCAAGGACTAGCAACAGATACGCAGTATTTT. Variable domain in full (rest from reference TRBV2 and TRBJ2-3): EPEVTQTPSHQVTQMGQEVILRCVPISNHLYFYWYRQILGQKVEFLVSFYNNEISEKSEIFDDQFSVERPDGSNFTLKIRSTKLEDSAMYFCASLQGLATDTQYFGPGTRLTVL.

This clonotype was detected a few times. This chain links TRBV5-5 with TRBJ1-5; D is undetermined. Germline loops: CDR1 SGHKS, CDR2 YYEKEE (reference sequence). V lost 2 bases and J 5 bases, leaving 17 bases between the germline ends. The CDR3 loop spans 16 amino acids. CDR3 region: CASSLHYGRGYQPQHF. CDR3 in DNA: TGTGCCAGCAGCTTACACTATGGCCGGGGATATCAGCCCCAGCATTTT.

This clonotype was recorded a few times. The chain joins TRBV5-1 to TRBJ2-1; D not certain. Trimming left V 4 bases short and J 0 bases short, with 14 bases between. Germline assignment: CDR1 SGHRS and CDR2 YFSETQ. This CDR3 is 16 amino acids long. In DNA, the CDR3 is TGCGCCAGCAGCCTCCAGGTAGCCAACTCCTACAATGAGCAGTTCTTC. Protein: CASSLQVANSYNEQFF.

The rearrangement uses TRBV12-3 or TRBV12-4 and TRBJ1-5, with a weak D call TRBD1 (6 bases). This CDR3 spans 15 amino acids. V shed 6 bases and J shed 3 bases, with 15 bases lying between them. In nucleotides, the CDR3 is TGTGCCAGCAGCTCCCACGCGGGGGCCAATCAGCCCCAGCATTTT. Protein sequence: CASSSHAGANQPQHF.

The sample holds a few counts of this clonotype. V gene TRBV27 combines with J gene TRBJ2-1; the D gene is possibly TRBD1 (6 bases). The CDR3 is made up of 15 amino acids. Germline V gene sequence: CDR1 MNHEY, CDR2 SMNVEV (reference sequence). The V gene lost 6 bases and the J gene lost 10 bases, with 22 bases spanning the gap. The CDR3 loop reads CASSLQGFVSEEQFF. DNA for the CDR3: TGTGCCAGCAGCCTCCAGGGGTTCGTTAGTGAGGAGCAGTTCTTC.

This clonotype was picked up a small number of times. The chain links TRBV12-3 or TRBV12-4 to TRBJ1-2; D might be TRBD1 (6 bases). CDR3 length: 13 amino acids. The germline V and J ends were trimmed by 4 bases and 6 bases, with 12 bases remaining between them. CDR3 protein: CASSSQGSDGYTF. The CDR3 DNA reads as TGTGCCAGCAGTTCCCAGGGGAGTGATGGCTACACCTTC.

This clonotype was seen more than once but under ten times. This sequence joins TRBV4-1 and TRBJ2-1; D uncertain. Germline V lookup: CDR1 MGHRA, CDR2 YSYEKL. The CDR3 length is 15 residues. V lost 1 base, J lost 5 bases, and 12 bases lay in between. This CDR3 is CASSQVRAVDNEQFF. In DNA, the CDR3 is TGCGCCAGCAGCCAAGTGAGAGCCGTTGACAATGAGCAGTTCTTC.

This clonotype was seen more than once but under ten times. The chain recombines TRBV12-3 or TRBV12-4 with TRBJ2-7; tentatively, D is TRBD1 (6 bases). The CDR3 sequence is 15 residues long. Trimming cost V 3 bases and J 7 bases, with 19 bases left between them. The CDR3 is CASSFIQGIHNEQYF. CDR3 DNA: TGTGCCAGCAGTTTCATCCAGGGGATCCACAATGAGCAGTACTTC.

This clonotype was recorded at least ten times. The chain is built from TRBV12-3 or TRBV12-4 and TRBJ1-6; 7 nucleotides match TRBD1. J was trimmed by 4 bases and V by 5 bases; bases with no gene match: 5. CDR3 size: 15 residues. The CDR3, as DNA: TGTGCCAGCAGTCCAGGGACAGCTTATAATTCACCCCTCCACTTT. Its translation: CASSPGTAYNSPLHF.

The chain is built from TRBV25-1 and TRBJ1-5; a weak D match, TRBD1 (5 bases). The germline V gene has CDR1 MGHDK and CDR2 SYGVNS. The CDR3 length is 14 residues. The V end lost 5 bases, the J end lost 4 bases, and 12 bases lay between the germline ends. The DNA of the CDR3 is TGTGCCAGCAGTAGTACGGGGGAAAATCAGCCCCAGCATTTT. Translating gives CASSSTGENQPQHF.

Concerning this clonotype itself: Compared with germline, one end of the junction differs, possibly owing to a read error. The chain is built from TRBV7-2 and TRBJ2-1; 7 bases align to TRBD2. The germline gives CDR1 SGHTA, CDR2 FQGNSA. The length of the CDR3 is 17 residues. The CDR3 nucleotides are TGCGCCAGCAGCTTAGAGGGAGGGCGGGAGCCTTACAATGAGCAGTTCTTC. This sequence encodes CASSLEGGREPYNEQFF.

V is TRBV24-1 and J is TRBJ2-3, with a tentative D call TRBD2 (6 bases). Trimming cost V 6 bases and J 3 bases, with 12 bases left between them. This CDR3 has 14 residues. Germline V lookup: CDR1 KGHDR, CDR2 SFDVKD. Here the CDR3 DNA reads TGTGCCACCAGTCCGGGACTGGGGACAGATACGCAGTATTTT. Its translation: CATSPGLGTDTQYF.

As to this clonotype: Mismatch with germline at one junction end may stem from a read error. The chain is built from TRBV24-1 and TRBJ2-1; 8 nucleotides align to TRBD2. This CDR3 spans 15 amino acids. The germline V gene encodes CDR1 KGHDR and CDR2 SFDVKD. This chain's CDR3 is CATGHTGTSGNGQFF. CDR3 nucleotides: TGTGCCACCGGACATACCGGGACTAGTGGCAATGGGCAGTTCTTC.

This chain links TRBV20-1 with TRBJ1-3; D may be TRBD1 (5 bases). Germline V gene lookup returns CDR1 DFQATT and CDR2 SNEGSKA (reference sequence). There are 15 residues in the CDR3. V was trimmed by 1 base and J by 0 bases, leaving 10 bases between them. The CDR3 loop is CSARVLQDSGNTIYF. CDR3 sequence (DNA): TGCAGTGCTAGAGTCCTACAGGACTCTGGAAACACCATATATTTT.